This TCR beta chain was found in a study of blood T cell repertoires in COVID-19 (dated by TCRdb to about 2020). Describing the broader study: The collaborator samples originated in the United States, Italy and Spain and spanned the acute and convalescent phases of COVID-19. The prospective study material was composed of cDNA or gDNA derived from T cells, B-cell-depleted T cells, or PBMCs. The repertoires were made available in a free public database intended to serve as a resource for research on the immune response to SARS-CoV-2. The dataset comprised deeply sampled blood TCRbeta repertoires from subjects exposed to, actively infected with, or recovered from COVID-19. Where available, HLA class I and class II types were taken from metadata supplied by the sample provider and were not determined by assay-based typing. Nearly every sample came with metadata listing a de-identified subject ID, COVID-19 status, age in years and sex. The samples were drawn from two sources: the first 160 participants of the ongoing ImmuneRACE study, and 1,000 to 1,500 subjects contributed by 6 global collaborators.

Collaborating institutions collected whole blood in K2EDTA tubes following their own protocols. Collaborator samples were shipped for TCRbeta analysis as frozen whole blood, isolated PBMCs, or DNA extracted from either sample type. TCRbeta CDR3 regions were amplified from genomic DNA using the immunoSEQ Assay, a bias-controlled multiplex PCR. In the paper's pipeline: Nucleated cell counts per sample were estimated from amplification of reference gene primers within the assay. Sequence reads were collapsed and filtered to measure the absolute abundance of every unique TCRbeta CDR3 rearrangement. Productive Simpson clonality was computed per sample as the square root of Simpson's diversity index over productive rearrangements. What TCRdb holds here is the immuneACCESS table cut down to in-frame rearrangements. Part of the clones is not present; checked against another copy, under half of the missing clones reflect an unresolved V gene, and the others are unexplained. That table gives V, J and clone size, and the DNA gave D and trimming. Counted in this sample were some 91,000 clones; 90% of them appeared once. The ten largest account for 1.7% of the sample.

Overall results and qualifications from the work: The amount of clinical and demographic metadata varied by source and participant and was provided uncurated.

Concerning this clone itself: Its antigen remains unidentified. There are no base qualities to consult, and no much larger clone falls within one base.

For CDR1 and CDR2, the germline V gene (reference sequence) lists MNHEY and SMNVEV. From the cysteine through the phenylalanine, the CDR3 covers 14 amino acids. Only the CDR3 portion is preserved as DNA: 42 bases, with reading frame beginning at the first base. The V and J ends are trimmed by 4 bases and 0 bases, leaving 7 bases between them. Source material: peripheral blood. This TCR was sampled from a man in his sixties with acute or convalescent COVID-19. The rearranged chain carries TRBV27 and TRBJ1-5, with the D segment identity uncertain. The DNA sequence follows: TGTGCCAGCAGTTCGGGGAATAGCAATCAGCCCCAGCATTTT. This encodes CASSSGNSNQPQHF.